The 14 T cell receptor beta chains below come from one sample, sequenced in a study of blood T cell repertoires in COVID-19. TCRdb keeps only in-frame clones here, not all; method: immunoSEQ multiplex PCR. In the table there are approximately 140,000 clones, 79% of which are singletons. The sequenced sample was peripheral blood. Receptors were obtained from a man in his 60s with acute or convalescent COVID-19.

The chain couples TRBV6-5 to TRBJ1-4; 12 bases are a match to TRBD1. The length of the CDR3 is 14 residues. CDR1 and CDR2 (germline): MNHEY, SVGAGI. V lost 7 bases and J lost 10; bases outside the gene matches: 7. The CDR3 is CASTTGTGGVKLFF. The CDR3 DNA reads as TGTGCCAGCACCACCGGGACAGGGGGCGTAAAACTGTTTTTT.

V usage is TRBV29-1 and J usage is TRBJ1-5; no firm D call. Germline CDR1 SQVTM, CDR2 ANQGSEA. The CDR3 runs 14 residues. Trimming pared 7 bases from V and 6 bases from J, leaving 19 bases between. The CDR3 loop reads CSAIPPGHIQPQHF. In DNA, the CDR3 is TGCAGCGCCATCCCCCCTGGGCATATTCAGCCCCAGCATTTT.

The V and J genes are TRBV6-5 and TRBJ2-5; possible D gene TRBD1, 6 bases. The V and J ends lost 10 bases and 5 bases respectively, with 20 bases between them. The CDR3 length is 14 residues. Germline V gene lookup returns CDR1 MNHEY and CDR2 SVGAGI. For the CDR3, the DNA is TGTGCCAACCGACAGGCGATTCGCCAGGAGACCCAGTACTTC. It yields the protein CANRQAIRQETQYF.

The chain has TRBV5-1 and TRBJ2-7; 13 bases agree with TRBD2. The trim removed 3 bases at V and 4 bases at J, leaving 1 base unmatched. This CDR3 has 14 residues. The germline V gene has CDR1 SGHRS and CDR2 YFSETQ. CDR3 sequence: CASSWTSGSYEQYF. In DNA form, the CDR3 reads TGCGCCAGCAGCTGGACTAGCGGGAGTTACGAGCAGTACTTC.

This clone was picked up a small number of times. The CDR3 sequence: CASSVEGGAGANEQFF. Here the CDR3 DNA reads TGTGCCAGCAGCGTAGAGGGGGGAGCGGGAGCCAATGAGCAGTTCTTC. The chain recombines TRBV9 with TRBJ2-1, with 8 nucleotides matching TRBD2. The CDR3 length is 16 residues. V was clipped by 0 bases and J by 6 bases; unmatched bases: 8. The germline gives CDR1 SGDLS, CDR2 YYNGEE.

The count of this clone is one. The CDR3 sequence is CASSPGLQNQPQHF. As DNA, the CDR3 is TGTGCCAGCTCACCTGGGCTACAGAATCAGCCCCAGCATTTT. This chain links TRBV18 with TRBJ1-5, with D uncertain. Germline CDR1 is KGHSH and CDR2 is LQKENI. The CDR3 spans 14 residues. V was pared by 3 bases and J by 4 bases, with 10 bases between.

The V call is TRBV5-8, the J call TRBJ1-1; D remains unclear. CDR3 length equals 10 residues. V shed 2 bases and J shed 10 bases, with 6 bases lying between them. Germline loops: CDR1 SGHTS, CDR2 YDEGEE. CDR3: CASSFRVAFF. The CDR3 DNA reads TGTGCCAGCAGCTTTCGCGTAGCTTTCTTT.

This chain connects TRBV6-5 to TRBJ1-6, with a possible D match to TRBD1 (5 bases). This CDR3 is built from 15 residues. Germline CDR1 reads MNHEY; CDR2 reads SVGAGI. Trimming cost V 7 bases and J 0 bases, with 10 bases left between them. The CDR3 sequence is CASTYQGSYNSPLHF. Written as DNA, the CDR3 is TGTGCCAGCACCTACCAGGGCTCCTATAATTCACCCCTCCACTTT.

The chain recombines TRBV5-4 with TRBJ1-1; 8 nucleotides line up with TRBD1. CDR1 SGHNT and CDR2 YYREEE come from the germline V gene (reference sequence). The CDR3 runs to 14 residues. Trimming cost V 3 bases and J 6 bases; bases outside gene matches: 7. This CDR3 reads CASSSQGAQAEAFF. The CDR3 nucleotides are TGTGCCAGCAGCTCCCAGGGGGCCCAGGCTGAAGCTTTCTTT. Using reference TRBV5-4 and TRBJ1-1 for the parts outside the CDR3, the full variable domain is ETGVTQSPTHLIKTRGQQVTLRCSSQSGHNTVSWYQQALGQGPQFIFQYYREEENGRGNFPPRFSGLQFPNYSSELNVNALELDDSALYLCASSSQGAQAEAFFGQGTRLTVV.

This clone turned up a few times. The chain couples TRBV10-3 to TRBJ2-7; tentatively, D is TRBD1 (6 bases). This CDR3 spans 14 amino acids. Germline V gene sequence: CDR1 ENHRY, CDR2 SYGVKD. V was shortened by 2 bases and J by 1 base, with 9 bases between the two germline ends. The CDR3 nucleotides read TGTGCCATCAGTGAGCCGGGACAATCCTACGAGCAGTACTTC. Its protein is CAISEPGQSYEQYF.

This clone was seen a few times. The genes are TRBV19 and TRBJ2-1; maybe TRBD1 (5 bases). CDR1 is LNHDA and CDR2 is SQIVND in the germline V gene (reference sequence). The germline V and J ends were trimmed by 1 base and 5 bases, with 12 bases remaining between them. CDR3 size: 15 residues. CDR3 sequence reads: CASSIGWTLNNEQFF. The CDR3 nucleotides are TGTGCCAGTAGTATAGGGTGGACACTAAACAATGAGCAGTTCTTC.

CDR3 region: CASSIADYGYTF. Here the CDR3 DNA reads TGTGCCAGTAGTATTGCAGACTATGGCTACACCTTC. The genes are TRBV19 and TRBJ1-2; no firm D call. The CDR3 spans 12 residues. V lost 3 bases to trimming and J lost 3 bases, with 5 bases between them. Germline V gene data show CDR1 as LNHDA and CDR2 as SQIVND (reference sequence).

The rearrangement links TRBV2 to TRBJ1-6; 8 bases are shared with TRBD1. Germline V lookup: CDR1 SNHLY, CDR2 FYNNEI. The V gene end was trimmed by 6 bases and the J gene end by 6 bases; junction bases not matched to a gene: 1. CDR3 size: 13 residues. This CDR3 is CASRGQVNSPLHF. DNA of the CDR3: TGTGCCAGCAGGGGACAGGTTAATTCACCCCTCCACTTT.

V usage is TRBV5-1 and J usage is TRBJ2-7; 10 bases are a match to TRBD1. CDR3 length equals 13 residues. In germline, CDR1 is SGHRS, CDR2 YFSETQ. The V segment lost 5 bases and the J segment 5 bases; nucleotides outside the gene matches: 4. CDR3 bases: TGCGCCAGCAGAATTGGACAGGGGGACGAGCAGTACTTC. Its translation is CASRIGQGDEQYF.